Listed below are T cell receptor beta chains from one sample, sequenced in a study of cytomegalovirus exposure and HLA in healthy donors. Libraries were prepared by immunoSEQ multiplex PCR; TCRdb keeps only in-frame clonotypes and omits some of them. The sample carries around 91,000 clones, under 95% recorded once. Material: PBMCs. These receptors were obtained from a woman in her 30s in good health and CMV-seropositive. Both conserved end residues are part of each CDR3. D genes are given only for firm matches. The listing skips clone size in some rows; elsewhere it reads once, few, many or a size class.

>once|TRBJ2-1|.|TRBV7-9
CASSTRAYNEQFF
TGTGCCAGCAGCACGCGGGCCTACAATGAGCAGTTCTTC
>.|TRBJ2-5|.|TRBV28
CASSHTTSRGTQYF
TGTGCCAGCAGCCACACTACCTCCCGGGGGACCCAGTACTTC
>.|TRBJ2-7|.|TRBV10-3
CASRNQGYEQYF
TGTGCCTCTAGAAACCAGGGTTACGAGCAGTACTTC
>once|TRBJ2-7|TRBD2|TRBV28
CASSLPEGTSSYEQYF
TGTGCCAGCAGTTTACCCGAGGGGACTAGTAGCTACGAGCAGTACTTC
>.|TRBJ2-2|TRBD2|TRBV28
CASSLTSGLRTGELFF
TGTGCCAGCAGTTTAACTAGCGGGCTCAGGACCGGGGAGCTGTTTTTT
>.|TRBJ1-2|TRBD1|TRBV7-3
CASSPGQNYGYTF
TGTGCCAGCAGCCCGGGACAGAACTATGGCTACACCTTC
>.|TRBJ2-3|.|TRBV28
CASSTTATTDTQYF
TGTGCCAGCAGTACGACAGCAACCACAGATACGCAGTATTTT
>once|TRBJ2-3|TRBD1|TRBV19
CASTPTGSTDTQYF
TGTGCCAGTACCCCGACAGGGTCCACAGATACGCAGTATTTT
>.|TRBJ2-1|.|TRBV4-1
CASSRANAEQFF
TGCGCCAGCAGCCGGGCTAACGCCGAGCAGTTCTTC
>.|TRBJ1-1|TRBD1|TRBV6-6
CASSYSWGQGRTEAFF
TGTGCCAGCAGTTACTCGTGGGGACAGGGGCGCACTGAAGCTTTCTTT
>.|TRBJ2-3|.|TRBV6-5
CASGLTPTDTQYF
TGTGCCAGCGGCCTCACACCCACAGATACGCAGTATTTT
>once|TRBJ2-5|.|TRBV11-2
CASSPRFQETQYF
TGTGCCAGCAGCCCTCGGTTCCAAGAGACCCAGTACTTC
>once|TRBJ1-3|.|TRBV29-1
CSVDGGVSGNTIYF
TGCAGCGTTGATGGGGGGGTGTCTGGAAACACCATATATTTT
>.|TRBJ2-1|TRBD2|TRBV19
CASRALAGGPHEQFF
TGTGCCAGTAGAGCCCTAGCGGGAGGGCCCCATGAGCAGTTCTTC
>.|TRBJ2-1|TRBD2|TRBV30
CAWRELAGDYNEQFF
TGTGCCTGGAGAGAACTAGCGGGAGACTACAATGAGCAGTTCTTC
>.|TRBJ1-5|.|TRBV28
CASSLLSQPQHF
TGTGCCAGCAGTTTATTGAGTCAGCCCCAGCATTTT
>.|TRBJ2-2|.|TRBV6-5
CASSQSGWNTGELFF
TGTGCCAGCAGCCAGTCTGGCTGGAACACCGGGGAGCTGTTTTTT
>.|TRBJ2-2|TRBD1|TRBV5-6
CASSRDRGRTGELFF
TGTGCCAGCAGTCGGGACAGGGGGCGAACCGGGGAGCTGTTTTTT